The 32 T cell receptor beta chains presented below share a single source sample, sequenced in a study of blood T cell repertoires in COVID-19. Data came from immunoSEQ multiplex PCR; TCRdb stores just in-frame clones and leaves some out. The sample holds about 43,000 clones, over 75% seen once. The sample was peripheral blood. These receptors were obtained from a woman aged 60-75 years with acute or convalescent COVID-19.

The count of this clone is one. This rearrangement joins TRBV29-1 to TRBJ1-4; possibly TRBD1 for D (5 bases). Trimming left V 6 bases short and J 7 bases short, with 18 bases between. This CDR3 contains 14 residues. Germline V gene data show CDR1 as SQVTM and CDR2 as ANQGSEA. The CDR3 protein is CSVLPVGAGEKLFF. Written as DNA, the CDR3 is TGCAGCGTCCTTCCCGTAGGGGCCGGTGAAAAACTGTTTTTT.

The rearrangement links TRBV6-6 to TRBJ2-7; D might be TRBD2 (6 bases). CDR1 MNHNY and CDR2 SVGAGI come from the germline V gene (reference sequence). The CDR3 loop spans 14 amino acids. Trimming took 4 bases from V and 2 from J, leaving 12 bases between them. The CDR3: CASSSPGEAYEQYF. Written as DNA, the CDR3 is TGTGCCAGCAGTTCACCTGGGGAGGCCTACGAGCAGTACTTC.

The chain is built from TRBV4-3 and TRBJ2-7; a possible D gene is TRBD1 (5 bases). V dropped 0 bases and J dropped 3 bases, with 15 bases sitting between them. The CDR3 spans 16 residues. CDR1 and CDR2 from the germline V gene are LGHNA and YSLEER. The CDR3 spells CASSQDGPGNGYEQYF. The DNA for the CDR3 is TGCGCCAGCAGCCAAGATGGGCCAGGGAATGGCTACGAGCAGTACTTC.

CDR3: CATSDSTGGSYNEQFF. In DNA form, the CDR3 reads TGTGCCACCAGTGACTCCACAGGGGGCTCCTACAATGAGCAGTTCTTC. The chain combines TRBV24-1 with TRBJ2-1; the match to TRBD1 covers 8 bases. The V gene end was trimmed by 4 bases and the J gene end by 0 bases; junction bases not matched to a gene: 4. The CDR3 spans 16 residues. Germline loops: CDR1 KGHDR, CDR2 SFDVKD.

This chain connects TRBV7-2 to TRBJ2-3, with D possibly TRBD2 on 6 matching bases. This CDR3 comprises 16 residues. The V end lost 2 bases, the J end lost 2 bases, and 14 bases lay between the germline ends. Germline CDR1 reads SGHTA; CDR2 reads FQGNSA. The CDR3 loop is CASSLKGGTHTDTQYF. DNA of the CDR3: TGTGCCAGCAGCTTAAAAGGAGGGACGCACACAGATACGCAGTATTTT.

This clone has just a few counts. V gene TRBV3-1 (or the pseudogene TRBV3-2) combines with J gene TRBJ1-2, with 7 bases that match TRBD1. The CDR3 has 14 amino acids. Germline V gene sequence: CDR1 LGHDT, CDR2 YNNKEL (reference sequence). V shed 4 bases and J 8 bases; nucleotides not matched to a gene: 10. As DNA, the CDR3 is TGTGCCAGCAGCCTTTCTCATCGACAGGGAGGCTACACCTTC. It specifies CASSLSHRQGGYTF.

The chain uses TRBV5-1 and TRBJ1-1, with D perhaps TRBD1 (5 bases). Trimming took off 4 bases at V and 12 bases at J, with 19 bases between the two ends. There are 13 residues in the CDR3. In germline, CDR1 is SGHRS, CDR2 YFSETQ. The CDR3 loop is CASSQEGIVGTFF. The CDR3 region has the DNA TGCGCCAGCAGCCAGGAGGGGATCGTGGGAACTTTCTTT.

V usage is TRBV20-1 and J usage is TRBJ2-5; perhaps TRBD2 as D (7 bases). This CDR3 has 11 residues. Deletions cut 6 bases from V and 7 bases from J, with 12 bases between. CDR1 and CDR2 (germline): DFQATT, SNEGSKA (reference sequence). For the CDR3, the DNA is TGCAGTGCCGCGGGGGCTGGGACCCAGTACTTC. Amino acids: CSAAGAGTQYF.

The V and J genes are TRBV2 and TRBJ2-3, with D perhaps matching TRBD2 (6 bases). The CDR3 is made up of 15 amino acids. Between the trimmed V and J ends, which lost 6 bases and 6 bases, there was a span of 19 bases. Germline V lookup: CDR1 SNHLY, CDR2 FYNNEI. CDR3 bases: TGTGCCAGCAGGGACACCTATTCGGGAGCGGATACGCAGTATTTT. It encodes CASRDTYSGADTQYF.

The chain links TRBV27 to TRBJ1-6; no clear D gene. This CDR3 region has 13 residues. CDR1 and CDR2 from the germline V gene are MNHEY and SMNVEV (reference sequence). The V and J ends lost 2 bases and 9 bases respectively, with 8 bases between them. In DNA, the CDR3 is TGTGCCAGCAGTTTACATGAGGGTTCACCCCTCCACTTT. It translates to CASSLHEGSPLHF.

The CDR3 DNA follows: TGTGCCAGCAGCTTACCAGCGCTCTACAATGAGCAGTTCTTC. It yields the protein CASSLPALYNEQFF. The V gene is TRBV7-9, the J gene TRBJ2-1; D is ambiguous. V was clipped by 2 bases and J by 3 bases, with 8 bases between them. CDR3 length equals 14 residues. The germline gives CDR1 SEHNR, CDR2 FQNEAQ (reference sequence).

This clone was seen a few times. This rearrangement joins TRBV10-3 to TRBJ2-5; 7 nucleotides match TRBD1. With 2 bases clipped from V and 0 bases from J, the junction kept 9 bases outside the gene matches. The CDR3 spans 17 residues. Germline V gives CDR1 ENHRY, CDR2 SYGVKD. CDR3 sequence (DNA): TGTGCCATCAGTGAGAGTACGGGACAGCTGTACCAAGAGACCCAGTACTTC. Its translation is CAISESTGQLYQETQYF.

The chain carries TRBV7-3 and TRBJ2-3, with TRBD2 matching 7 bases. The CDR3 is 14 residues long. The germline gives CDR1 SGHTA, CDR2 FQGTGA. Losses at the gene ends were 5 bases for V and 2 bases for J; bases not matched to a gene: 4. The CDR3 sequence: CASSPLAATDTQYF. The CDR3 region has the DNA TGTGCCAGCAGCCCCCTAGCGGCCACAGATACGCAGTATTTT. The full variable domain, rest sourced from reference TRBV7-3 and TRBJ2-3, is GAGVSQTPSNKVTEKGKYVELRCDPISGHTALYWYRQSLGQGPEFLIYFQGTGAADDSGLPNDRFFAVRPEGSVSTLKIQRTERGDSAVYLCASSPLAATDTQYFGPGTRLTVL.

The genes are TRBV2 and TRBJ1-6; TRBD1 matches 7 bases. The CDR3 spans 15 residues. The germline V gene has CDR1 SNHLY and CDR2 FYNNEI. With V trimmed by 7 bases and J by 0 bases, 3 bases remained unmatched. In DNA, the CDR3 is TGTGCCAGCAAAAGGGACAGCTCCTATAATTCACCCCTCCACTTT. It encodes CASKRDSSYNSPLHF. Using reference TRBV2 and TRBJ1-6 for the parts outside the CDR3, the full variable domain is EPEVTQTPSHQVTQMGQEVILRCVPISNHLYFYWYRQILGQKVEFLVSFYNNEISEKSEIFDDQFSVERPDGSNFTLKIRSTKLEDSAMYFCASKRDSSYNSPLHFGNGTRLTVT.

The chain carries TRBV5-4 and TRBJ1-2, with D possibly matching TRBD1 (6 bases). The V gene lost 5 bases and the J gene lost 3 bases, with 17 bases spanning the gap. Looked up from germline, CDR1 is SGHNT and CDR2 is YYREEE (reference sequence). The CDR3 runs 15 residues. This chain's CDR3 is CASSNPLTGYYGYTF. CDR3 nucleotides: TGTGCCAGCAGTAATCCTTTGACAGGCTACTATGGCTACACCTTC.

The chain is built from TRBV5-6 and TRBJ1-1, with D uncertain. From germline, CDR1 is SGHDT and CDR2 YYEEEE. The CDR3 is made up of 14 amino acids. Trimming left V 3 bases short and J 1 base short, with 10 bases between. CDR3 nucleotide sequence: TGTGCCAGCAGCTCCCAACCCGGGAACACTGAAGCTTTCTTT. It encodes CASSSQPGNTEAFF.

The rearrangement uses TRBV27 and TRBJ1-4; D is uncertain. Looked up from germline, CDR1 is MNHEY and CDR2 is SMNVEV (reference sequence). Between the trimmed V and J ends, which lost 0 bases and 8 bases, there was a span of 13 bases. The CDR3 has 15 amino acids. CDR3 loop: CASSLSPGLGEKLFF. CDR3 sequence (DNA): TGTGCCAGCAGTTTATCGCCGGGGTTGGGGGAAAAACTGTTTTTT. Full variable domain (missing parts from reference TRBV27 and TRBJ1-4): EAQVTQNPRYLITVTGKKLTVTCSQNMNHEYMSWYRQDPGLGLRQIYYSMNVEVTDKGDVPEGYKVSRKEKRNFPLILESPSPNQTSLYFCASSLSPGLGEKLFFGSGTQLSVL.

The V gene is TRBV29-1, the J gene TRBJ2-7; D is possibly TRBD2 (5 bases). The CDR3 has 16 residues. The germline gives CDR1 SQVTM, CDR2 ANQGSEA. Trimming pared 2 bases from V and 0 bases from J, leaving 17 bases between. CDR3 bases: TGCAGCGTTGAAAATGGGAACGGGGTCAACTCCTACGAGCAGTACTTC. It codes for CSVENGNGVNSYEQYF.

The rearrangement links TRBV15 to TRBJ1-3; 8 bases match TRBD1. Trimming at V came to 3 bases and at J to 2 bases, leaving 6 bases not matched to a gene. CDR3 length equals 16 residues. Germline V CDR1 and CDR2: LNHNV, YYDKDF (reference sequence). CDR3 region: CATSRDRDMAGNTIYF. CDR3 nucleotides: TGTGCCACCAGCAGGGACAGGGATATGGCTGGAAACACCATATATTTT.

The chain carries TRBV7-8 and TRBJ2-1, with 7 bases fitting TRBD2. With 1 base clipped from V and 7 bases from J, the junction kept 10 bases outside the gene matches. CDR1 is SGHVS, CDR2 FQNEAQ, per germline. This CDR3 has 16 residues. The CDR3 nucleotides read TGTGCCAGCAGCTTAGGGACTAGTAGGCACCAAAATGAGCAGTTCTTC. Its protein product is CASSLGTSRHQNEQFF.

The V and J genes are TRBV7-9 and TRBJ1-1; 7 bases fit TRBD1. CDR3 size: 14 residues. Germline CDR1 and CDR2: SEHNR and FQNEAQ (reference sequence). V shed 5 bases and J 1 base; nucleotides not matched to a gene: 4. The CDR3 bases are TGTGCCAGCAGCCTGGGACAGCAGAACACTGAAGCTTTCTTT. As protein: CASSLGQQNTEAFF.

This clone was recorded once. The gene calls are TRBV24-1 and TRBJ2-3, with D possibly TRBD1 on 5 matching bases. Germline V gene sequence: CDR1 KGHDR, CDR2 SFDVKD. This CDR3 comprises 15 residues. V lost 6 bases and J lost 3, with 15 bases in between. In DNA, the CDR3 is TGTGCCACCAGTCCCCGGGCAGGGATGACAGATACGCAGTATTTT. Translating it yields CATSPRAGMTDTQYF.

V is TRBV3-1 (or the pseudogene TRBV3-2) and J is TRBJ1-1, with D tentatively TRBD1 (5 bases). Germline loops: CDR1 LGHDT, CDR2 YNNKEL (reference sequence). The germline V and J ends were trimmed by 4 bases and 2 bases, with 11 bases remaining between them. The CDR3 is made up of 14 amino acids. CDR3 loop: CASSPTGVNTEAFF. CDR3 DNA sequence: TGTGCCAGCAGCCCGACGGGGGTTAACACTGAAGCTTTCTTT.

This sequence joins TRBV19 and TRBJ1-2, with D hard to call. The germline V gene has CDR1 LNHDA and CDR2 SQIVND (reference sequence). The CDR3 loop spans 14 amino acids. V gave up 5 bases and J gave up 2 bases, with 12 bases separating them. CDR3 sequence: CASSWTSGNYGYTF. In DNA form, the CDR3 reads TGTGCCAGTAGTTGGACCTCGGGAAACTATGGCTACACCTTC.

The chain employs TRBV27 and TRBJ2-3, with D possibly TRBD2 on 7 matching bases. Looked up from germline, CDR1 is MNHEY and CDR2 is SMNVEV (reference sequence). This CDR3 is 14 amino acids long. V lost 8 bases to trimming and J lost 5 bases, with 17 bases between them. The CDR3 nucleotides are TGTGCCAGCGCCCATGGGGGGGGCCGAGATACGCAGTATTTT. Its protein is CASAHGGGRDTQYF.

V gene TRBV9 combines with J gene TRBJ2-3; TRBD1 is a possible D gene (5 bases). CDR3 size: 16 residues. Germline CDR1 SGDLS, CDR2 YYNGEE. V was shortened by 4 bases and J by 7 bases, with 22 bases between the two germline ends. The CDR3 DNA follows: TGTGCCAGCAGCCCCCAGATGGCAGGGCCCCCCCATACGCAGTATTTT. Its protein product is CASSPQMAGPPHTQYF.

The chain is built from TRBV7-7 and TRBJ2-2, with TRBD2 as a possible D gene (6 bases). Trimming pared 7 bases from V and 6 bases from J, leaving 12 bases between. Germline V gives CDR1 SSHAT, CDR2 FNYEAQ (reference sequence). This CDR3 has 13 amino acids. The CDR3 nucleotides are TGTGCCAGCACCCCCGGAGGGGCCGGGGAGCTGTTTTTT. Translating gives CASTPGGAGELFF.

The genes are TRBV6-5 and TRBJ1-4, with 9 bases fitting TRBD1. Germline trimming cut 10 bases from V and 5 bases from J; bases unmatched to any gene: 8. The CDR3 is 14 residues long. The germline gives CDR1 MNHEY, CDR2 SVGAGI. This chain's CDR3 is CATQPTGGNEKLFF. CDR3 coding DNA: TGTGCCACCCAGCCGACAGGGGGAAATGAAAAACTGTTTTTT.

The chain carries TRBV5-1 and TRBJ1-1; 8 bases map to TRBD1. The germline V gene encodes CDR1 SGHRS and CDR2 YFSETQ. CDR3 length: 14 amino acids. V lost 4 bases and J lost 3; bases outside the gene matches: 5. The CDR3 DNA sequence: TGCGCCAGCAGCCCTCAGGGGGCTCACACTGAAGCTTTCTTT. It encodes CASSPQGAHTEAFF.

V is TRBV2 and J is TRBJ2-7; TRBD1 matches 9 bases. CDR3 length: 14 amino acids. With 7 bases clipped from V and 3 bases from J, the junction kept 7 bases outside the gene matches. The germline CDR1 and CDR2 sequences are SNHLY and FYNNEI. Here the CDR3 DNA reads TGTGCCAGCATCCCGGACAGGGGAGGCTACGAGCAGTACTTC. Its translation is CASIPDRGGYEQYF.

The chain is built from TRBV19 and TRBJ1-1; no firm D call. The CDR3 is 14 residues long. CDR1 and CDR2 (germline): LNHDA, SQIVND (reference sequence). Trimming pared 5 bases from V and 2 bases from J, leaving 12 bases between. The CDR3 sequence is CASSVDGINTEAFF. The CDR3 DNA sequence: TGTGCCAGTAGTGTCGACGGGATTAACACTGAAGCTTTCTTT.

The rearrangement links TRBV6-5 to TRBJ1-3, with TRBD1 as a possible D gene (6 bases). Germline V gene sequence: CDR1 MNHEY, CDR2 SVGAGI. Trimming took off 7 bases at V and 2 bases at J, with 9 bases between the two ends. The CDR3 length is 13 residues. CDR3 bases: TGTGCCAGCAAAAAGGGGGCTGGAAACACCATATATTTT. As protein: CASKKGAGNTIYF.